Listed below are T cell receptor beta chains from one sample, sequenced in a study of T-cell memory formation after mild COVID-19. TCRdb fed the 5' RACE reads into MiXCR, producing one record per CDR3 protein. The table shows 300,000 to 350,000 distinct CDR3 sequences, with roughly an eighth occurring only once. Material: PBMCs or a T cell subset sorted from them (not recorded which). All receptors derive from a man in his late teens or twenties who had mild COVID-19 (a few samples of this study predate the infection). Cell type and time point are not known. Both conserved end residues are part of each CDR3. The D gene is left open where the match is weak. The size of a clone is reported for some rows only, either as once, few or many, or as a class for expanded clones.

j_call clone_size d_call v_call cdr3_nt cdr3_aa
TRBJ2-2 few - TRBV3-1 TGTGCCAGCAGCCAACTGAGGCTAGGGGCTACCGGGGAGCTGTTTTTT CASSQLRLGATGELFF
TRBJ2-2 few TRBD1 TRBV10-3 TGTGCCATCTTAGGACAGGGCGGCACCGGGGAGCTGTTTTTT CAILGQGGTGELFF
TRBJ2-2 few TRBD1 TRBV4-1 TGCGCCAGCAGCGGCCGGGACAGGGGTTCCGGGGAGCTGTTTTTT CASSGRDRGSGELFF
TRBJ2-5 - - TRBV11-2 TGTGCCAGCAGCCTCAATATAGGTGGGGGGGAGACCCAGTACTTC CASSLNIGGGETQYF
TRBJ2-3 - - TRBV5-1 TGCGCCAGCAGCTTGGCCCCGGTCGGCCCCACAGATACGCAGTATTTT CASSLAPVGPTDTQYF
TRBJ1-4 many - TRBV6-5 TGTGCCAGCAGCTTACAGGCAACTAATGAAAAACTGTTTTTT CASSLQATNEKLFF
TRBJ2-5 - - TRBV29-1 TGCAGCGTTGTGCCACAGCAAGAGACCCAGTACTTC CSVVPQQETQYF
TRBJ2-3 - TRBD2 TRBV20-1 TGCAGTGCTAGAGAGACCGGGGGGGCCGGAGATACGCAGTATTTT CSARETGGAGDTQYF
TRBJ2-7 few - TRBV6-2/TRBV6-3 TGTGCCAGCACGTGGGCATCCGAGCAGTACTTC CASTWASEQYF
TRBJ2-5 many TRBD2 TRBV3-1 TGTGCCAGCAGCCAACTTACCGGGACTAGTAAAGAGACCCAGTACTTC CASSQLTGTSKETQYF
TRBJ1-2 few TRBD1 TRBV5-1 TGCGCCAGCCGGGACAGTTCTAACTATGGCTACACCTTC CASRDSSNYGYTF
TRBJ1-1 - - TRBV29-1 TGCAGCGTTTTGATCCCTGCGACCCATGAAGCTTTCTTT CSVLIPATHEAFF
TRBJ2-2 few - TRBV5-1 TGCGCCAGCAGCTTGCTTGCTAGCGCAGGCACCGGGGAGCTGTTTTTT CASSLLASAGTGELFF
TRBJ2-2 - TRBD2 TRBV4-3 TGCGCCAGCAGCCGCAGTTCGACTAGCTCGAACACCGGGGAGCTGTTTTTT CASSRSSTSSNTGELFF
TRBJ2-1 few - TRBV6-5 TGTGCCAGCAGACGCTTGGGGGGCTTAAGGAATGAGCAGTTCTTC CASRRLGGLRNEQFF
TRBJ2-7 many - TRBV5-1 TGCGCCAGCTCCCCGAGTGGCCTCTCCTACGAGCAGTACTTC CASSPSGLSYEQYF
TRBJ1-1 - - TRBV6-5 TGTGCCAGCAGTTACTCGTACAGGGTGGACACTGAAGCTTTCTTT CASSYSYRVDTEAFF
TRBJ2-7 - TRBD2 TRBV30 TGTGCCTGGAGTGCTCTAGCGGGGTCCTACGAGCAGTACTTC CAWSALAGSYEQYF
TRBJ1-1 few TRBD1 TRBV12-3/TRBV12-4 TGTGCCAGCAGCCTAGGGCAGGGGGCTGGGGGCACTGAAGCTTTCTTT CASSLGQGAGGTEAFF
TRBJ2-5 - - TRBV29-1 TGCAGCGTTGACGGGGCTTGGGAGACCCAGTACTTC CSVDGAWETQYF
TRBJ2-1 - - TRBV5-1 TGCGCCAGCGCACCCCGGGGCCTACCGGGCTCCTACAATGAGCAGTTCTTC CASAPRGLPGSYNEQFF
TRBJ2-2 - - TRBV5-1 TGCGCCAGCAGCTTGCCCGCGCCCCCCACCGGGGAGCTGTTTTTT CASSLPAPPTGELFF
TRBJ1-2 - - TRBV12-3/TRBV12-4 TGTGCCAGCAGTTTAATGGGGCAGAGCTATGGCTACACCTTC CASSLMGQSYGYTF
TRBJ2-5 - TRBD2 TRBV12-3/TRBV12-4 TGTGCCAGCAGGCCCCCTAAAGCGGGGGGACGAGAGACCCAGTACTTC CASRPPKAGGRETQYF
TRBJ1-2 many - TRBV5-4 TGTGCCAGCAGCCCCCTAGCCACAGCGGCCCCAGACTCCACCTTC CASSPLATAAPDSTF
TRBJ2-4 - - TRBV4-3 TGCGCCAGCGGCCAAGATCTATTAGTTGGCGTTCGGGCCAAAAACATTCAGTACTTC CASGQDLLVGVRAKNIQYF
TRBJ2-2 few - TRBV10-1 TGCGCCAGCAGTGATTGGGGGAGCGCGAACACCGGGGAGCTGTTTTTT CASSDWGSANTGELFF
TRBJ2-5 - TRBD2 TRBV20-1 TGCAGTGCTCCACGACTAGCGGAAGAGACCCAGTACTTC CSAPRLAEETQYF